This T cell receptor (beta chain) was recorded in a study of CD8+ T cells in alopecia areata. Investigators isolated RNA and reverse transcribed it into cDNA to act as the sequencing template. Generated by immunoSEQ multiplex PCR, the TCRdb table keeps only in-frame clones and is missing some. The repertoire holds about 82,000 clones, with roughly 50% as singletons. Study conclusions and caveats: Tissue-resident alphabeta T cells belonging to normal skin likewise get sequenced within scalp specimens.

As regards this clone: The antigen remains unidentified.

The TCR comes from a human donor with alopecia areata. Specimen: NKG2D-high CD8+ T cells sorted from blood.

CDR3 in DNA: TGTGCCAGCGACCTCGGCCCCCCCCAGTGGGCGAACACCGGGGAGCTGTTTTTT. Its translation: CASDLGPPQWANTGELFF. The chain combines TRBV27 with TRBJ2-2, with D unclear. CDR1 is MNHEY and CDR2 is SMNVEV in the germline V gene (reference sequence). This CDR3 has 18 amino acids. V was shortened by 8 bases and J by 0 bases, with 22 bases between the two germline ends.